This T cell receptor beta chain was sequenced during a study of cytomegalovirus exposure and HLA in healthy donors. Findings and caveats of the study: V segments that were indistinguishable, TRBV6-2 and TRBV6-3 among them, were omitted from analysis. Relative to the approximately 680-donor mean, N-insertions were reportedly fewer in an Asian-associated ancestry cluster in a later analysis.

The CDR3 contains 17 residues. The germline gives CDR1 LGHNA, CDR2 YNFKEQ. Unmatched junction bases numbered 8, after V lost 0 bases and J lost 4 bases. Regarding this clone: What it recognizes is unknown.

PCR used 60 Vbeta primers and 13 Jbeta primers. Assay: immunoSEQ multiplex PCR; the TCRdb copy retains only in-frame clones and omits some. This table holds fewer than 65,000 clones, about 90% found once. Sequenced sample: PBMCs. The rearrangement links TRBV4-2 to TRBJ2-3; 9 bases fit TRBD2. This clonotype originated in a man younger than 35 in good health and CMV-seronegative. CDR3 DNA: TGTGCCAGCAGCCAAGATCCCGAAGGCGGGGGGGCAGATACGCAGTATTTT. Amino acids: CASSQDPEGGGADTQYF.